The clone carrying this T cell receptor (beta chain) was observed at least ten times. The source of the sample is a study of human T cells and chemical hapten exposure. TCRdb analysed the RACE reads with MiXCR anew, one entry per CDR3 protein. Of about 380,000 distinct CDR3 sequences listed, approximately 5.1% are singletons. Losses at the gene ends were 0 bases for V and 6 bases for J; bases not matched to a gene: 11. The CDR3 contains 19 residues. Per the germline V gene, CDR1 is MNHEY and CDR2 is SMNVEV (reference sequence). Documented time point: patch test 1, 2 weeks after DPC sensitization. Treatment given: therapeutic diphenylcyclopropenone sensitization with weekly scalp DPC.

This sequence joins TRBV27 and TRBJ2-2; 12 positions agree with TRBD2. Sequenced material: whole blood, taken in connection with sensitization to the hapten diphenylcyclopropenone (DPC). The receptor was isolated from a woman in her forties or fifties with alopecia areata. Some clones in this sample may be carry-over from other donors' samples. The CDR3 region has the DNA TGTGCCAGCAGTTTATCGGGGCTAGCGGGAGGGCTGACAGCCGGGGAGCTGTTTTTT. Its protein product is CASSLSGLAGGLTAGELFF.